The clone carrying this TCR beta chain occurred once. The antigen is undetermined. Use of 60 Vbeta and 13 Jbeta primers characterized the PCR. Only in-frame clones appear in the TCRdb table, and some are missing; sequencing was by immunoSEQ multiplex PCR. The data show 110,000 to 150,000 clones, with roughly three quarters seen just once and 4.9% held by the top ten. Despite likely unrecorded immune exposures, the donors were nominally healthy at the time of sampling. This specimen belongs to a study of cytomegalovirus exposure and HLA in healthy donors. Notes on the study in general: In an earlier analysis, about 87% or about 30%: the productive usage of most TCR beta V segments.

Germline CDR1 LNHNV, CDR2 YYDKDF (reference sequence). The CDR3 is 14 amino acids. The ends were cut back, 0 bases at V and 4 bases at J, with 10 bases in the middle. The V call is TRBV15, the J call TRBJ2-7, with no clear D. The TCR comes from a woman aged 45-65 years in good health and CMV-seronegative. The specimen sequenced was PBMCs. Written as DNA, the CDR3 is TGTGCCACCAGCAGAGATTATCTCTTGTACGAGCAGTACTTC. This sequence encodes CATSRDYLLYEQYF.